This TCR beta chain emerged from a study of Ad26.COV2.S vaccination and SARS-CoV-2 variants. On the study more broadly: The study gave Ad26.COV2.S intramuscularly, once or twice 56 days apart.

Worth noting for this clone: As yet, its antigen is unknown.

Regarding the study as a whole: Those who received the vaccine showed greater spike-specific TCR breadth than those given placebo. Placebo and vaccine recipients had non-spike TCR breadth that was similar.

As for treatment: 15 to 20 received Ad26.COV2.S at low or high dose, single or two shots; about 5 received placebo; per-sample allocation not given. Collection of the samples took place on day 63 after the first injection of vaccine or placebo. TCRdb keeps only in-frame clones here, not all; method: immunoSEQ multiplex PCR. The sample has roughly 420,000 clones; roughly 90% are singletons. This receptor was taken from a person aged 18-65 years who received the Ad26.COV2.S COVID-19 vaccine or a placebo. The material sequenced was peripheral blood, taken in a trial of Ad26.COV2.S vaccine versus placebo.

CDR3 coding DNA: TGCGCCAGCAGCCAATCGGGGGCCCGGTACCAAGAGACCCAGTACTTC. Amino acids: CASSQSGARYQETQYF. The chain employs TRBV4-1 and TRBJ2-5; possibly TRBD1 or TRBD2 for D (6 bases each). The V gene's germline CDR1 is MGHRA and CDR2 YSYEKL. CDR3 length: 16 residues. With 2 bases removed from V and 0 bases from J, the gap between germline ends came to 13 bases.